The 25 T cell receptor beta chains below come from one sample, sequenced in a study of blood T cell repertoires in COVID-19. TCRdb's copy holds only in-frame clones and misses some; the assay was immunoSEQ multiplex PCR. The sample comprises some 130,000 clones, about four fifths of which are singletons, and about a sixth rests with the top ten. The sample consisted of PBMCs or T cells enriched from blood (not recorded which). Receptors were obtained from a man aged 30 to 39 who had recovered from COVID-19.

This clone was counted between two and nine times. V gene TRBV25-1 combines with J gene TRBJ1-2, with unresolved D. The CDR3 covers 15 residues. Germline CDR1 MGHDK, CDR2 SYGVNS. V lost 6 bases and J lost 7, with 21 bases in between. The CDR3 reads CASSSPGSGGGGYTF. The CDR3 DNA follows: TGTGCCAGCAGCTCCCCGGGATCAGGTGGAGGTGGCTACACCTTC.

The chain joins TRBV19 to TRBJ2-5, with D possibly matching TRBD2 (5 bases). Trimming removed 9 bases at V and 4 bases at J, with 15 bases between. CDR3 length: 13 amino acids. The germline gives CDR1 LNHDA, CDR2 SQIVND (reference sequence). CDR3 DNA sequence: TGTGCCAGCAAACTAGGTGGCCGAGAGACCCAGTACTTC. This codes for CASKLGGRETQYF. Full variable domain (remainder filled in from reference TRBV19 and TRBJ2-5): DGGITQSPKYLFRKEGQNVTLSCEQNLNHDAMYWYRQDPGQGLRLIYYSQIVNDFQKGDIAEGYSVSREKKESFPLTVTSAQKNPTAFYLCASKLGGRETQYFGPGTRLLVL.

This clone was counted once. As DNA, the CDR3 is TGCGCCAGCAGAGCCACCGGGGAGCTGGGTACCGGGGAGCTGTTTTTT. Residues: CASRATGELGTGELFF. The chain carries TRBV5-1 and TRBJ2-2; D is possibly TRBD2 (5 bases). Germline values: CDR1 SGHRS, CDR2 YFSETQ. The CDR3 length is 16 residues. V was shortened by 5 bases and J by 5 bases, with 19 bases between the two germline ends.

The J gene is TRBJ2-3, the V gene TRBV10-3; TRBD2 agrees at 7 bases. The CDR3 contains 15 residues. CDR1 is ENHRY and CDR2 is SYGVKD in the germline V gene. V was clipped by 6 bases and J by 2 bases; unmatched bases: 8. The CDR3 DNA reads TGTGCCATCAGATCCGGGACTACACTCACAGATACGCAGTATTTT. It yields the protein CAIRSGTTLTDTQYF.

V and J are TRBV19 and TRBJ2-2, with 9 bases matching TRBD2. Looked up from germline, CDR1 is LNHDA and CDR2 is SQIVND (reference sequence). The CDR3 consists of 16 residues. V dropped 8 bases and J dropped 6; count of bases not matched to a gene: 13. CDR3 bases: TGTGCCAGTCGGGGGACCGGGACTAGCAGGTCCGGGGAGCTGTTTTTT. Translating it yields CASRGTGTSRSGELFF.

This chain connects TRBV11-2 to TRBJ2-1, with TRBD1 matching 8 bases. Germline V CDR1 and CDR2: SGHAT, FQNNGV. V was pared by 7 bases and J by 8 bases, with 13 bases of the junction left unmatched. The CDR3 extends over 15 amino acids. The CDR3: CASTPQGAGKYEQFF. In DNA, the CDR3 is TGTGCCAGCACCCCGCAGGGGGCCGGGAAATATGAGCAGTTCTTC.

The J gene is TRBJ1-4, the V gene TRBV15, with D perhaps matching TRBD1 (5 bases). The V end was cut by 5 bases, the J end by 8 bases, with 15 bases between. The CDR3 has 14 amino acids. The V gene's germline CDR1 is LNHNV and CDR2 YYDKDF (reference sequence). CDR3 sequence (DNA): TGTGCCACCAGCCCCCCAGGAGGGGCGGAAAAACTGTTTTTT. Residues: CATSPPGGAEKLFF. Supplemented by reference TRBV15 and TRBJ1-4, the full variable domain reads DAMVIQNPRYQVTQFGKPVTLSCSQTLNHNVMYWYQQKSSQAPKLLFHYYDKDFNNEADTPDNFQSRRPNTSFCFLDIRSPGLGDTAMYLCATSPPGGAEKLFFGSGTQLSVL.

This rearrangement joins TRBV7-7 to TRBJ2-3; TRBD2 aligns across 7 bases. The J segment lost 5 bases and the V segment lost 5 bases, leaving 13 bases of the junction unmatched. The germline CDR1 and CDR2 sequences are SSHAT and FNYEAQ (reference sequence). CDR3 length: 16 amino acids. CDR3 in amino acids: CASSLGSGSGEDTQYF. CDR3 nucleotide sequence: TGTGCCAGCAGCCTTGGTAGCGGAAGCGGGGAAGATACGCAGTATTTT.

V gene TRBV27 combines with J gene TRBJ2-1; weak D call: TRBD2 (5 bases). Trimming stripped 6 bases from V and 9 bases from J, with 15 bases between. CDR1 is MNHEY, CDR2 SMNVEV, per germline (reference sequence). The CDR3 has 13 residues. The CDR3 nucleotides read TGTGCCAGCAGCACCCGGGGTTATATTGAGCAGTTCTTC. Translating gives CASSTRGYIEQFF.

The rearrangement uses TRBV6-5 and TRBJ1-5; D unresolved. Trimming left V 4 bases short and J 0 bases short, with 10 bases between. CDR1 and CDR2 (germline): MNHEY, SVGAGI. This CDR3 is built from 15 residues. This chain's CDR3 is CASSLHQDSNQPQHF. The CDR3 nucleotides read TGTGCCAGCAGTTTACATCAGGATAGCAATCAGCCCCAGCATTTT.

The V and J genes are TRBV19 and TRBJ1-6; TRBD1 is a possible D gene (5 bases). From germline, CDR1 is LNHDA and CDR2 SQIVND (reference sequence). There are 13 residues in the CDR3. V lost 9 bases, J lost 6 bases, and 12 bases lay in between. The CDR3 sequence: CASLSTVNSPLHF. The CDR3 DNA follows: TGTGCCAGCTTATCGACAGTTAATTCACCCCTCCACTTT. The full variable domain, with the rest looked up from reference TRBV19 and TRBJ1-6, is DGGITQSPKYLFRKEGQNVTLSCEQNLNHDAMYWYRQDPGQGLRLIYYSQIVNDFQKGDIAEGYSVSREKKESFPLTVTSAQKNPTAFYLCASLSTVNSPLHFGNGTRLTVT.

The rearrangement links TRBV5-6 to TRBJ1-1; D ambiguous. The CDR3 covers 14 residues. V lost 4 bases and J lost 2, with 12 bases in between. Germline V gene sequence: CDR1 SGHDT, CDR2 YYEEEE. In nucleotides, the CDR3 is TGTGCCAGCAGCCATCCACACACCAACACTGAAGCTTTCTTT. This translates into CASSHPHTNTEAFF.

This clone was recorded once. CDR3 DNA: TGCGCCAGCAGCCAACAGGGTAACTATGGCTACACCTTC. Protein: CASSQQGNYGYTF. This rearrangement joins TRBV4-1 to TRBJ1-2, with TRBD1 as a possible D gene (5 bases). Trimming took off 2 bases at V and 1 base at J, with 5 bases between the two ends. The CDR3 loop spans 13 amino acids. The germline gives CDR1 MGHRA, CDR2 YSYEKL.

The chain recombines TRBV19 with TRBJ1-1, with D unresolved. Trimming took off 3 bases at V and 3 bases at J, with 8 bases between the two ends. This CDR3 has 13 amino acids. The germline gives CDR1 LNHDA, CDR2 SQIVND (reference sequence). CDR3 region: CASSMAGYTEAFF. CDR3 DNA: TGTGCCAGTAGTATGGCAGGCTACACTGAAGCTTTCTTT.

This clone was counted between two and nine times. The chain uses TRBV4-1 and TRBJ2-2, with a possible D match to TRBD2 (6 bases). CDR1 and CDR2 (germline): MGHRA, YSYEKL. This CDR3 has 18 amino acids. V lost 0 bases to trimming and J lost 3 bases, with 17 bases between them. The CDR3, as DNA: TGCGCCAGCAGCCAAGATCCCCCTTCCGGGGGATACACCGGGGAGCTGTTTTTT. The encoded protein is CASSQDPPSGGYTGELFF.

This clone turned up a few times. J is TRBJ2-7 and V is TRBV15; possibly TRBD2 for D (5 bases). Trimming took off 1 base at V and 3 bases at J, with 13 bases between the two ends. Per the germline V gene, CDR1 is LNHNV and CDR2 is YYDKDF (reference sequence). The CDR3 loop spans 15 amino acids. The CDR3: CATSRGSGGGYEQYF. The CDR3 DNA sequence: TGTGCCACCAGCAGAGGGTCCGGCGGAGGCTACGAGCAGTACTTC. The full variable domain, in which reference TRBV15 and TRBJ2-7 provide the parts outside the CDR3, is DAMVIQNPRYQVTQFGKPVTLSCSQTLNHNVMYWYQQKSSQAPKLLFHYYDKDFNNEADTPDNFQSRRPNTSFCFLDIRSPGLGDTAMYLCATSRGSGGGYEQYFGPGTRLTVT.

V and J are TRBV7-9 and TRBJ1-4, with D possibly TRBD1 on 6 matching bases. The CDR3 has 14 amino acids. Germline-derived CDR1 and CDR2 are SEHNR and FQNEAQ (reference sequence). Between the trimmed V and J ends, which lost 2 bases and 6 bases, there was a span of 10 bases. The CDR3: CASSLSRQDEKLFF. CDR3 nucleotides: TGTGCCAGCAGCTTATCAAGACAGGATGAAAAACTGTTTTTT.

This CDR3 is CASSPPHRSGEQFF. For the CDR3, the DNA is TGTGCCAGCTCACCCCCCCACCGTAGCGGTGAGCAGTTCTTC. The chain combines TRBV18 with TRBJ2-1, with D maybe TRBD2 (6 bases). V lost 3 bases, J lost 9 bases, and 15 bases lay in between. Germline CDR1 and CDR2: KGHSH and LQKENI. This CDR3 is 14 amino acids long.

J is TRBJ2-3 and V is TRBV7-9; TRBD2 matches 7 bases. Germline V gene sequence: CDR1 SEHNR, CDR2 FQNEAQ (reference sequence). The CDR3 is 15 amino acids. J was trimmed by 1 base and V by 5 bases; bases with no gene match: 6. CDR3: CASSASRGGTDTQYF. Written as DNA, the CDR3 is TGTGCCAGCAGCGCGTCCCGGGGGGGCACAGATACGCAGTATTTT.

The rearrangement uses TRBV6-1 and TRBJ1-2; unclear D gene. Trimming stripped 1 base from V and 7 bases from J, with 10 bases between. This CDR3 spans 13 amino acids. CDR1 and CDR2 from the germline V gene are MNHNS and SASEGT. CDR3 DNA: TGTGCCAGCAGTGAAGTAGGTTACAGTGGCTACACCTTC. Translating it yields CASSEVGYSGYTF.

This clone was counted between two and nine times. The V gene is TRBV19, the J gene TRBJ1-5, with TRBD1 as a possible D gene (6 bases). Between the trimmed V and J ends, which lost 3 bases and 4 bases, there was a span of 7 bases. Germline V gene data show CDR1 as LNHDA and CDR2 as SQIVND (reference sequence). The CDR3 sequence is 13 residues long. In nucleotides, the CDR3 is TGTGCCAGTAGTATCAGGGGAAATCAGCCCCAGCATTTT. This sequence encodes CASSIRGNQPQHF.

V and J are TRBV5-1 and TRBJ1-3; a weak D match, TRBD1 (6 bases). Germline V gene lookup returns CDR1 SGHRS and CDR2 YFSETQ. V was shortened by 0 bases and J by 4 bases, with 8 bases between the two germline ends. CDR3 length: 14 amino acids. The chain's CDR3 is CASSLDRVGNTIYF. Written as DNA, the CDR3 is TGCGCCAGCAGCTTGGACAGGGTCGGAAACACCATATATTTT. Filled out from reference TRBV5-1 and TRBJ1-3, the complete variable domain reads KAGVTQTPRYLIKTRGQQVTLSCSPISGHRSVSWYQQTPGQGLQFLFEYFSETQRNKGNFPGRFSGRQFSNSRSEMNVSTLELGDSALYLCASSLDRVGNTIYFGEGSWLTVV.

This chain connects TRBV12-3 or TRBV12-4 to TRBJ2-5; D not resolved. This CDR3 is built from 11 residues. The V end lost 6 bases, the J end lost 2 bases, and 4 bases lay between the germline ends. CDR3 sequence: CASSHQETQYF. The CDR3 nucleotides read TGTGCCAGCAGCCATCAAGAGACCCAGTACTTC.

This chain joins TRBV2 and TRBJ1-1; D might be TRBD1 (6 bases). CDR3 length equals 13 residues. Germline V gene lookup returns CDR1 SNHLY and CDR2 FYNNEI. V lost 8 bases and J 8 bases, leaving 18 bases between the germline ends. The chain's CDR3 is CASSAGGRIEAFF. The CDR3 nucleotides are TGTGCCAGCTCCGCGGGGGGGCGGATAGAAGCTTTCTTT.

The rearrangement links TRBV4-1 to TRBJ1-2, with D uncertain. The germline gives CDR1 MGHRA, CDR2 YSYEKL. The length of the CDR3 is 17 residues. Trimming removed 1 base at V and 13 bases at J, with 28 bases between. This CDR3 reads CASSQVTPLRSEAMPTF. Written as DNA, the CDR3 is TGCGCCAGCAGCCAAGTAACCCCCCTCAGGTCGGAGGCTATGCCCACCTTC.